A selection of T cell receptor beta chains follows, all from one sample in a study of shared clonotypes between healthy human individuals. The data were produced by immunoSEQ multiplex PCR, yet TCRdb's version contains in-frame clones alone and is incomplete. The table includes 2 million to 3 million clones, 93% detected once. The sequenced sample was naive CD4+ T cells from PBMCs. These receptors all stem from a man younger than 30 in good health. Some clones in this sample may be carry-over from other donors' samples. Each CDR3 is given with its conserved first and last residue. The D gene is left open where the match is weak. Expanded clones get a size class; other rows say once, few or many, or leave the size out.

D gene: TRBD1
J gene: TRBJ2-7
clone size: .
V gene: TRBV28
CDR3 DNA: TGTGCCAGCAGTTTAAGAGGGACAGGGAGGCAGTACTTC
CDR3 protein: CASSLRGTGRQYF

D gene: .
J gene: TRBJ2-2
clone size: .
V gene: TRBV9
CDR3 DNA: TGTGCCAGCAGCTCCCGAGGCGACAGGAACACCGGGGAGCTGTTTTTT
CDR3 protein: CASSSRGDRNTGELFF

D gene: .
J gene: TRBJ2-7
clone size: .
V gene: TRBV28
CDR3 DNA: TGTGCCAGCAGTTTATGGGGCCGGAATTACTACGAGCAGTACTTC
CDR3 protein: CASSLWGRNYYEQYF

D gene: TRBD2
J gene: TRBJ2-3
clone size: .
V gene: TRBV13
CDR3 DNA: TGTGCCAGCAGCTTAGTAGCGGGAGGGCCCACAGATACGCAGTATTTT
CDR3 protein: CASSLVAGGPTDTQYF

D gene: .
J gene: TRBJ1-1
clone size: .
V gene: TRBV9
CDR3 DNA: TGTGCCAGCAGCGTAGGCCAGACCAACACTGAAGCTTTCTTT
CDR3 protein: CASSVGQTNTEAFF

D gene: TRBD2
J gene: TRBJ2-7
clone size: .
V gene: TRBV2
CDR3 DNA: TGTGCCAGCAGCCGACTAGCTCGCTCCTACGAGCAGTACTTC
CDR3 protein: CASSRLARSYEQYF

D gene: .
J gene: TRBJ1-5
clone size: .
V gene: TRBV7-8
CDR3 DNA: TGTGCCAGCAGCTTAGTATGGGGAATCGGTCAGCCCCAGCATTTT
CDR3 protein: CASSLVWGIGQPQHF

D gene: TRBD1
J gene: TRBJ2-6
clone size: .
V gene: TRBV7-3
CDR3 DNA: TGTGCCAGCAGCCCGGACGGGGACAGCTGGGGAGCCAACGTCCTGACTTTC
CDR3 protein: CASSPDGDSWGANVLTF

D gene: .
J gene: TRBJ1-2
clone size: .
V gene: TRBV4-1
CDR3 DNA: TGCGCCAGCAGCCAATTAGTCTTCTATGGCTACACCTTC
CDR3 protein: CASSQLVFYGYTF

D gene: .
J gene: TRBJ1-1
clone size: once
V gene: TRBV6-5
CDR3 DNA: TGTGCCAGCAGTTCACAGATGGACACTGAAGCTTTCTTT
CDR3 protein: CASSSQMDTEAFF

D gene: .
J gene: TRBJ2-7
clone size: .
V gene: TRBV15
CDR3 DNA: TGTGCCACCAGCAGAGCCGCGGTGACAGTCTACGAGCAGTACTTC
CDR3 protein: CATSRAAVTVYEQYF

D gene: TRBD1
J gene: TRBJ1-5
clone size: .
V gene: TRBV28
CDR3 DNA: TGTGCCAGCAGCTACAGGGGGCGAAGCAATCAGCCCCAGCATTTT
CDR3 protein: CASSYRGRSNQPQHF

D gene: .
J gene: TRBJ1-5
clone size: .
V gene: TRBV28
CDR3 DNA: TGTGCCAGCAGTTCCCCGGGGCGGGGAGGGCAGCCCCAGCATTTT
CDR3 protein: CASSSPGRGGQPQHF

D gene: TRBD1
J gene: TRBJ1-2
clone size: .
V gene: TRBV7-2
CDR3 DNA: TGTGCCAGCAGCTTAGTATCGCCAGGGGGTAACTATGGCTACACCTTC
CDR3 protein: CASSLVSPGGNYGYTF

D gene: TRBD2
J gene: TRBJ2-5
clone size: .
V gene: TRBV7-2
CDR3 DNA: TGTGCCACCCGCTTATGGGAGGGGGAGACCCAGTACTTC
CDR3 protein: CATRLWEGETQYF

D gene: TRBD1
J gene: TRBJ1-4
clone size: once
V gene: TRBV7-2
CDR3 DNA: TGTGCCAGCAGCTCGCAAGGGACAGGGGAAAAACTGTTTTTT
CDR3 protein: CASSSQGTGEKLFF

D gene: .
J gene: TRBJ2-7
clone size: once
V gene: TRBV5-1
CDR3 DNA: TGCGCCAGCAGCTCCTCAACAGGGCCCCACGAGCAGTACTTC
CDR3 protein: CASSSSTGPHEQYF

D gene: TRBD1
J gene: TRBJ1-3
clone size: .
V gene: TRBV28
CDR3 DNA: TGTGCCAGCAGTTCAACATTCGGGGACAGGGATGGGAACACCATATATTTT
CDR3 protein: CASSSTFGDRDGNTIYF

D gene: .
J gene: TRBJ2-1
clone size: .
V gene: TRBV12-5
CDR3 DNA: TGTGCTAGTGGCCCTCAGACATCCCAGCCTTACAATGAGCAGTTCTTC
CDR3 protein: CASGPQTSQPYNEQFF

D gene: TRBD2
J gene: TRBJ2-1
clone size: .
V gene: TRBV5-1
CDR3 DNA: TGCGCCAGCAGCTTTTTAGCGGGGGTGGGCAATGAGCAGTTCTTC
CDR3 protein: CASSFLAGVGNEQFF

D gene: TRBD1
J gene: TRBJ2-1
clone size: .
V gene: TRBV2
CDR3 DNA: TGTGCCAGCAGTGGGACAGGCAATGAGCAGTTCTTC
CDR3 protein: CASSGTGNEQFF

D gene: TRBD1
J gene: TRBJ1-2
clone size: .
V gene: TRBV7-9
CDR3 DNA: TGTGCCAGCAGCTTAACATCAGGGGGCGCTCCCTATGGCTACACCTTC
CDR3 protein: CASSLTSGGAPYGYTF

D gene: TRBD2
J gene: TRBJ2-2
clone size: .
V gene: TRBV4-2
CDR3 DNA: TGTGCCAGCAGCATAGCGGGAGCATTCCCCGGGGAGCTGTTTTTT
CDR3 protein: CASSIAGAFPGELFF

D gene: .
J gene: TRBJ1-1
clone size: .
V gene: TRBV9
CDR3 DNA: TGTGCCAGCAGCGTTCCAGGCCAGAACACTGAAGCTTTCTTT
CDR3 protein: CASSVPGQNTEAFF

D gene: .
J gene: TRBJ1-1
clone size: few
V gene: TRBV29-1
CDR3 DNA: TGCAGCGTTGAGGCAGGGGATATCCCTGAAGCTTTCTTT
CDR3 protein: CSVEAGDIPEAFF

D gene: .
J gene: TRBJ2-2
clone size: .
V gene: TRBV11-3
CDR3 DNA: TGTGCCAGCAGCCCCCGCACCGGGGAGCTGTTTTTT
CDR3 protein: CASSPRTGELFF

D gene: TRBD1
J gene: TRBJ2-7
clone size: .
V gene: TRBV6-5
CDR3 DNA: TGTGCCAGCAGCGACAGGGGTGCCGAGCAGTACTTC
CDR3 protein: CASSDRGAEQYF

D gene: TRBD1
J gene: TRBJ2-7
clone size: .
V gene: TRBV5-1
CDR3 DNA: TGCGCCAGCAGCGAGACAGGGGCCTCCTACGAGCAGTACTTC
CDR3 protein: CASSETGASYEQYF

D gene: TRBD2
J gene: TRBJ2-3
clone size: .
V gene: TRBV7-2
CDR3 DNA: TGTGCCAGCACGAGGGCGGGAGGGCTTAGGGCGGCAGATACGCAGTATTTT
CDR3 protein: CASTRAGGLRAADTQYF

D gene: TRBD1
J gene: TRBJ1-5
clone size: .
V gene: TRBV10-3
CDR3 DNA: TGTGCCATCAGATCAGGGACAGGCAATCAGCCCCAGCATTTT
CDR3 protein: CAIRSGTGNQPQHF

D gene: TRBD2
J gene: TRBJ2-1
clone size: .
V gene: TRBV19
CDR3 DNA: TGTGCCAGTAGTACGGGACTAGCGGGAGGGATTGGGGAGCAGTTCTTC
CDR3 protein: CASSTGLAGGIGEQFF

D gene: .
J gene: TRBJ2-1
clone size: .
V gene: TRBV5-1
CDR3 DNA: TGCGCCAGCAGCGGGAAACAGGGTCCCTACAATGAGCAGTTCTTC
CDR3 protein: CASSGKQGPYNEQFF

D gene: .
J gene: TRBJ2-3
clone size: .
V gene: TRBV5-1
CDR3 DNA: TGCGCCAGTCGTATGGGCACAGATACGCAGTATTTT
CDR3 protein: CASRMGTDTQYF

D gene: .
J gene: TRBJ1-5
clone size: .
V gene: TRBV19
CDR3 DNA: TGTGCCAGTAGTATTCTCCGAGGGAGCAATCAGCCCCAGCATTTT
CDR3 protein: CASSILRGSNQPQHF

D gene: TRBD1
J gene: TRBJ1-1
clone size: .
V gene: TRBV18
CDR3 DNA: TGTGCCAGCTCACCAAGACTCGAGACAGGGGGGTCCACTGAAGCTTTCTTT
CDR3 protein: CASSPRLETGGSTEAFF

D gene: TRBD2
J gene: TRBJ2-1
clone size: .
V gene: TRBV6-5
CDR3 DNA: TGTGCCAGCATCGGACTAGCGGGAGGGTACGATGAGCAGTTCTTC
CDR3 protein: CASIGLAGGYDEQFF

D gene: TRBD2
J gene: TRBJ2-7
clone size: .
V gene: TRBV7-2
CDR3 DNA: TGTGCCAGCAGCCGGACTAGCATCGAGCAGTACTTC
CDR3 protein: CASSRTSIEQYF

D gene: .
J gene: TRBJ2-7
clone size: .
V gene: TRBV6-5
CDR3 DNA: TGTGCCAGCAGATACGGGACACTCTACGAGCAGTACTTC
CDR3 protein: CASRYGTLYEQYF

D gene: TRBD1
J gene: TRBJ1-1
clone size: once
V gene: TRBV5-1
CDR3 DNA: TGCGCCAGCAGCCCGCGACAGGGTATAGGCGGCACTGAAGCTTTCTTT
CDR3 protein: CASSPRQGIGGTEAFF

D gene: .
J gene: TRBJ1-2
clone size: .
V gene: TRBV2
CDR3 DNA: TGTGCCACCGCTGGGGATAGCTATGGCTACACCTTC
CDR3 protein: CATAGDSYGYTF

D gene: .
J gene: TRBJ2-7
clone size: .
V gene: TRBV5-1
CDR3 DNA: TGCGCCAGCAGCCCACGGGTACGTGGTATCGAGCAGTACTTC
CDR3 protein: CASSPRVRGIEQYF

D gene: .
J gene: TRBJ1-5
clone size: .
V gene: TRBV28
CDR3 DNA: TGTGCCAGCAGTTTAGTACAGAATCAGCCCCAGCATTTT
CDR3 protein: CASSLVQNQPQHF

D gene: TRBD1
J gene: TRBJ1-5
clone size: .
V gene: TRBV27
CDR3 DNA: TGTGCCAGCAGACTGACAGGGGCCGGTCAGCCCCAGCATTTT
CDR3 protein: CASRLTGAGQPQHF

D gene: .
J gene: TRBJ2-5
clone size: .
V gene: TRBV6-1
CDR3 DNA: TGTGCCAGCAGCCTGGGGAGATTACAAGAGACCCAGTACTTC
CDR3 protein: CASSLGRLQETQYF

D gene: .
J gene: TRBJ1-5
clone size: .
V gene: TRBV7-9
CDR3 DNA: TGTGCCAGCAGCCGACAGAATAGCAATCAGCCCCAGCATTTT
CDR3 protein: CASSRQNSNQPQHF